This passage covers 27 T cell receptor beta chains from one sample sequenced in a study of T cell responses to AZD1222 COVID-19 vaccine. Sequencing was performed with immunoSEQ multiplex PCR; in TCRdb, only in-frame clones are kept and a portion is missing. The sample yields some 130,000 clones, roughly nine tenths seen once. The sequences come from peripheral blood, collected on day 0 of AZD1222 vaccination. The receptors stem from an adult in good health.

The rearrangement uses TRBV5-4 and TRBJ1-6, with a possible D match to TRBD1 (5 bases). Per germline, CDR1 SGHNT and CDR2 YYREEE (reference sequence). The CDR3 covers 14 residues. Trimming took off 0 bases at V and 9 bases at J, with 10 bases between the two ends. The CDR3 sequence: CASSLEGLSSPLHF. CDR3 in DNA: TGTGCCAGCAGCTTGGAGGGACTCTCTTCACCCCTCCACTTT.

The rearrangement uses TRBV25-1 and TRBJ1-2; the match to TRBD1 covers 10 bases. The CDR3 runs 15 residues. From germline, CDR1 is MGHDK and CDR2 SYGVNS. V lost 3 bases, J lost 3 bases, and 4 bases stayed unmatched. The CDR3 spells CASSDETGGHYGYTF. As DNA, the CDR3 is TGTGCCAGCAGTGATGAGACAGGGGGCCACTATGGCTACACCTTC.

V is TRBV12-3 or TRBV12-4 and J is TRBJ1-6; D remains ambiguous. CDR3 size: 12 residues. V was cut by 3 bases and J by 6 bases, with 3 bases left in between. DNA for the CDR3: TGTGCCAGCAGTTTGGCTAATTCACCCCTCCACTTT. Its translation is CASSLANSPLHF.

The rearrangement joins TRBV3-1 (or the pseudogene TRBV3-2) to TRBJ1-1; TRBD1 might be the D (6 bases). Germline V CDR1 and CDR2: LGHDT, YNNKEL (reference sequence). There are 16 residues in the CDR3. With 0 bases removed from V and 5 bases from J, the gap between germline ends came to 16 bases. The CDR3 DNA is TGTGCCAGCAGCCAAGATTGGCAGGGGTATGGGACTGAAGCTTTCTTT. Residues: CASSQDWQGYGTEAFF.

V and J are TRBV6-1 and TRBJ2-1; D uncertain. This CDR3 comprises 15 residues. The ends were cut back, 0 bases at V and 4 bases at J, with 10 bases in the middle. Looked up from germline, CDR1 is MNHNS and CDR2 is SASEGT. CDR3 residues: CASSEANFRYNEQFF. CDR3 bases: TGTGCCAGCAGTGAAGCGAATTTCAGATACAATGAGCAGTTCTTC.

The V call is TRBV6-6, the J call TRBJ1-2, with a tentative D call TRBD1 (6 bases). The germline V and J ends were trimmed by 2 bases and 0 bases, with 7 bases remaining between them. Looked up from germline, CDR1 is MNHNY and CDR2 is SVGAGI (reference sequence). The length of the CDR3 is 14 residues. The CDR3 protein is CASSYDRSNYGYTF. The CDR3 DNA is TGTGCCAGCAGTTACGACAGGTCTAACTATGGCTACACCTTC.

V is TRBV6-5 and J is TRBJ2-7; no clear D. CDR3 length equals 12 residues. The V gene's germline CDR1 is MNHEY and CDR2 SVGAGI. V was pared by 6 bases and J by 4 bases, with 10 bases between. CDR3 coding DNA: TGTGCCAGCAGGAACCTTTTGTACGAGCAGTACTTC. It encodes CASRNLLYEQYF.

The genes are TRBV12-3 or TRBV12-4 and TRBJ1-4; perhaps TRBD1 as D (6 bases). The CDR3 totals 11 residues. The V end lost 4 bases, the J end lost 13 bases, and 10 bases lay between the germline ends. The DNA of the CDR3 is TGTGCCAGCAGTTCCGGGACAAGACTGTTTTTT. It specifies CASSSGTRLFF.

This chain joins TRBV12-3 or TRBV12-4 and TRBJ2-7; D remains unclear. This CDR3 comprises 12 residues. Deletions cut 4 bases from V and 7 bases from J, with 11 bases between. The CDR3 spells CASSYSPREQYF. The CDR3 DNA sequence: TGTGCCAGCAGTTATTCCCCTCGGGAGCAGTACTTC.

V and J are TRBV24-1 and TRBJ2-3; TRBD2 matches at 9 bases. The CDR3 extends over 17 amino acids. CDR1 is KGHDR and CDR2 is SFDVKD in the germline V gene. The V segment lost 4 bases and the J segment 8 bases; nucleotides outside the gene matches: 15. As DNA, the CDR3 is TGTGCCACCAGTGACCCCCCTGGCGGGGGGGCTCGAGGTACGCAGTATTTT. This encodes CATSDPPGGGARGTQYF.

This clone was found once. This chain connects TRBV6-2 or TRBV6-3 to TRBJ2-7; the D gene is possibly TRBD1 (6 bases). CDR3 length: 14 residues. Deletions cut 0 bases from V and 0 bases from J, with 6 bases between. Germline-derived CDR1 and CDR2 are MNHEY and SVGEGT. In DNA form, the CDR3 reads TGTGCCAGCAGTTACTCGGACAGCTCCTACGAGCAGTACTTC. The encoded protein is CASSYSDSSYEQYF.

This sequence joins TRBV28 and TRBJ1-5; 9 nucleotides match TRBD1. This CDR3 has 14 residues. Germline V gene sequence: CDR1 MDHEN, CDR2 SYDVKM. J was trimmed by 5 bases and V by 7 bases; bases with no gene match: 6. The CDR3 nucleotides read TGTGCCAGCATTCAGACAGGGGGGTATCAGCCCCAGCATTTT. Protein product: CASIQTGGYQPQHF.

The rearrangement joins TRBV10-3 to TRBJ1-1; TRBD1 might be the D (5 bases). This CDR3 is built from 12 residues. The ends were cut back, 4 bases at V and 4 bases at J, with 7 bases in the middle. In germline, CDR1 is ENHRY, CDR2 SYGVKD. In nucleotides, the CDR3 is TGTGCCATCAGTGGGGGGTCCACTGAAGCTTTCTTT. Translating gives CAISGGSTEAFF.

The rearrangement joins TRBV19 to TRBJ2-7; 8 nucleotides agree with TRBD1. This CDR3 region has 13 residues. The trim removed 5 bases at V and 7 bases at J, leaving 7 bases unmatched. Germline V gene sequence: CDR1 LNHDA, CDR2 SQIVND (reference sequence). As DNA, the CDR3 is TGTGCCAGTAGTGCCTCGACAGGGGTGGAGCAGTACTTC. This codes for CASSASTGVEQYF. Variable domain in full (rest from reference TRBV19 and TRBJ2-7): DGGITQSPKYLFRKEGQNVTLSCEQNLNHDAMYWYRQDPGQGLRLIYYSQIVNDFQKGDIAEGYSVSREKKESFPLTVTSAQKNPTAFYLCASSASTGVEQYFGPGTRLTVT.

This chain uses TRBV4-3 with TRBJ1-5, with no clear D. The CDR3 covers 15 residues. Germline values: CDR1 LGHNA, CDR2 YSLEER. V shed 1 base and J shed 7 bases, with 14 bases lying between them. The CDR3 here is CASSQGWQSGQPQHF. The CDR3 nucleotides read TGCGCCAGCAGCCAAGGGTGGCAGTCGGGCCAGCCCCAGCATTTT.

The V and J genes are TRBV28 and TRBJ2-7; D possibly corresponds to TRBD1 (6 bases). The CDR3 is 11 residues long. Germline V gene data show CDR1 as MDHEN and CDR2 as SYDVKM. Trimming cost V 10 bases and J 4 bases, with 11 bases left between them. The CDR3 sequence is CAIGQKYEQYF. For the CDR3, the DNA is TGTGCCATTGGACAGAAATACGAGCAGTACTTC.

As for this clone: Relative to the germline gene, one junction end is altered; a read error may explain this. This chain joins TRBV18 and TRBJ1-6; 10 nucleotides agree with TRBD1. Germline CDR1 is KGHSH and CDR2 is LQKENI. The CDR3 covers 15 residues. This CDR3 reads CASSPGTGDNSPPHF. The DNA for the CDR3 is TGTGCCAGCTCACCGGGGACAGGGGATAATTCACCCCCCCACTTT.

The CDR3 DNA is TGCGCCAGCTGGGGGCCTGCTAATGAAAAACTGTTTTTT. It codes for CASWGPANEKLFF. The genes are TRBV4-1 and TRBJ1-4; D is perhaps TRBD1 (6 bases). The CDR3 runs to 13 residues. Trimming took off 8 bases at V and 3 bases at J, with 10 bases between the two ends. CDR1 is MGHRA, CDR2 YSYEKL, per germline.

For the CDR3, the DNA is TGTGCCAGCAGTGTCCAGCCAGCTAACTATGGCTACACCTTC. This encodes CASSVQPANYGYTF. V and J are TRBV2 and TRBJ1-2, with D unclear. The V end lost 4 bases, the J end lost 0 bases, and 9 bases lay between the germline ends. Germline V gene sequence: CDR1 SNHLY, CDR2 FYNNEI. The length of the CDR3 is 14 residues.

This clone was picked up a small number of times. The chain couples TRBV5-1 to TRBJ2-3; weak D call: TRBD2 (6 bases). CDR1 is SGHRS, CDR2 YFSETQ, per germline. V gave up 0 bases and J gave up 6 bases, with 20 bases separating them. The CDR3 spans 17 residues. DNA of the CDR3: TGCGCCAGCAGCTTGGATTGGCGGGGCGTAAAGTCGGATACGCAGTATTTT. Encoded protein: CASSLDWRGVKSDTQYF.

This chain connects TRBV13 to TRBJ1-6; tentative D call: TRBD1 (5 bases). Trimming took off 4 bases at V and 0 bases at J, with 22 bases between the two ends. The CDR3 spans 20 residues. Germline loops: CDR1 PRHDT, CDR2 FYEKMQ (reference sequence). The CDR3 here is CASSSRGRAARRSYNSPLHF. DNA of the CDR3: TGTGCCAGCAGCTCGCGGGGGAGGGCAGCTCGTCGCTCCTATAATTCACCCCTCCACTTT.

The J gene is TRBJ1-4, the V gene TRBV2; D might be TRBD1 (5 bases). V was clipped by 6 bases and J by 7 bases, with 15 bases between them. This CDR3 contains 14 residues. Germline CDR1 and CDR2: SNHLY and FYNNEI. The DNA of the CDR3 is TGTGCCAGCAGGGTCCGACAGAGAGGTGAAAAACTGTTTTTT. Protein sequence: CASRVRQRGEKLFF.

The chain couples TRBV7-9 to TRBJ1-1; TRBD1 might be the D (5 bases). Germline V gene sequence: CDR1 SEHNR, CDR2 FQNEAQ (reference sequence). V was shortened by 4 bases and J by 6 bases, with 12 bases between the two germline ends. This CDR3 comprises 13 residues. The CDR3 DNA follows: TGTGCCAGCAGCTCCGCGGGGGGAGCTGAAGCTTTCTTT. Protein product: CASSSAGGAEAFF.

The J gene is TRBJ1-3, the V gene TRBV28, with D unresolved. The V and J ends lost 2 bases and 0 bases respectively, with 14 bases between them. The CDR3 sequence is 17 residues long. Germline values: CDR1 MDHEN, CDR2 SYDVKM. CDR3 in DNA: TGTGCCAGCAGTTTAAACCCCCACAGCAGCTCTGGAAACACCATATATTTT. As protein: CASSLNPHSSSGNTIYF. The variable domain in full, with the rest retrieved from reference TRBV28 and TRBJ1-3, is DVKVTQSSRYLVKRTGEKVFLECVQDMDHENMFWYRQDPGLGLRLIYFSYDVKMKEKGDIPEGYSVSREKKERFSLILESASTNQTSMYLCASSLNPHSSSGNTIYFGEGSWLTVV.

The genes are TRBV14 and TRBJ2-7; D is perhaps TRBD1 (6 bases). The CDR3 is 17 residues long. Trimming shortened V by 5 bases and J by 5 bases, and 25 bases separated the two germline ends. The germline CDR1 and CDR2 sequences are SGHDN and FVKESK. The CDR3 region is CASSRRPQGWGANEQYF. Here the CDR3 DNA reads TGTGCCAGCAGCAGACGGCCCCAGGGGTGGGGTGCGAACGAGCAGTACTTC.

The chain has TRBV4-1 and TRBJ1-2; D is undetermined. V lost 4 bases and J 1 base, leaving 13 bases between the germline ends. CDR3 length: 15 amino acids. Germline CDR1 MGHRA, CDR2 YSYEKL. CDR3 region: CASSPEATINYGYTF. The CDR3 DNA reads as TGCGCCAGCAGCCCCGAGGCCACGATTAACTATGGCTACACCTTC.

The chain links TRBV7-2 to TRBJ2-3; 10 bases map to TRBD2. After removal of 4 bases from V and 2 bases from J, the junction contained 6 bases not matched to a gene. Germline V gives CDR1 SGHTA, CDR2 FQGNSA. The CDR3 loop spans 16 amino acids. The CDR3 protein is CASSSRTSGNTDTQYF. DNA of the CDR3: TGTGCCAGCAGCTCACGGACTAGCGGAAACACAGATACGCAGTATTTT. The complete variable domain, with remaining parts taken from reference TRBV7-2 and TRBJ2-3, reads GAGVSQSPSNKVTEKGKDVELRCDPISGHTALYWYRQSLGQGLEFLIYFQGNSAPDKSGLPSDRFSAERTGGSVSTLTIQRTQQEDSAVYLCASSSRTSGNTDTQYFGPGTRLTVL.